A selection of T cell receptor beta chains follows, all from one sample in a study of glioma-infiltrating T cells. TCRdb re-called the multiplex PCR reads with MiXCR, one entry per CDR3 protein. The sample carries about 110,000 distinct CDR3 sequences, less than 30% recorded once. Sequenced material: glioma tissue, nonneoplastic brain tissue, or PBMCs (not recorded which). The source of these receptors is a human donor with low-grade glioma or glioblastoma, undergoing nonglioma brain surgery, or in good health (not recorded which). The CDR3 runs from the conserved cysteine through the conserved F or W. The order of the fields is clone size, V gene, J gene, D gene, CDR3 protein, CDR3 DNA. The D gene is left open where the match is weak. The size of a clone is reported for some rows only, either as once, few or many, or as a class for expanded clones.

clone size: many
V gene: TRBV29-1
J gene: TRBJ1-2
D gene: NA
CDR3 protein: CSVGSGQPRGYTF
CDR3 DNA: TGCAGCGTTGGATCGGGGCAACCAAGGGGCTACACCTTC

clone size: NA
V gene: TRBV7-2
J gene: TRBJ1-1
D gene: NA
CDR3 protein: CASSLGVGVAVRNMNTEAFF
CDR3 DNA: TGTGCCAGCAGCTTAGGAGTTGGGGTGGCAGTACGGAATATGAACACTGAAGCTTTCTTT

clone size: many
V gene: TRBV19
J gene: TRBJ1-2
D gene: NA
CDR3 protein: CASTPSSGLGYGYTF
CDR3 DNA: TGTGCCAGTACCCCCTCGTCGGGACTGGGCTATGGCTACACCTTC

clone size: NA
V gene: TRBV15
J gene: TRBJ2-1
D gene: NA
CDR3 protein: CATSSLAGGQYNEQFF
CDR3 DNA: TGTGCCACCAGCAGCCTTGCGGGGGGACAGTACAATGAGCAGTTCTTC

clone size: many
V gene: TRBV12-3/TRBV12-4
J gene: TRBJ2-7
D gene: NA
CDR3 protein: CASSLGLSRTYEQYF
CDR3 DNA: TGTGCCAGCAGTTTGGGGCTCAGTCGAACCTACGAGCAGTACTTC

clone size: NA
V gene: TRBV10-3
J gene: TRBJ2-1
D gene: NA
CDR3 protein: CDISEYGTPNLENEQFF
CDR3 DNA: TGTGACATCAGTGAGTACGGGACTCCGAACCTAGAGAATGAGCAGTTCTTC

clone size: many
V gene: TRBV7-2
J gene: TRBJ1-2
D gene: NA
CDR3 protein: CASSPTTANYGYTF
CDR3 DNA: TGTGCCAGCAGCCCAACGACAGCTAACTATGGCTACACCTTC

clone size: many
V gene: TRBV7-9
J gene: TRBJ2-7
D gene: TRBD2
CDR3 protein: CASSLARRLADSYEQYF
CDR3 DNA: TGTGCCAGCAGCTTAGCGCGGAGACTAGCGGATTCCTACGAGCAGTACTTC

clone size: many
V gene: TRBV6-1
J gene: TRBJ2-4
D gene: TRBD1
CDR3 protein: CASSSPSSGQVEGAKNIQYF
CDR3 DNA: TGTGCCAGCAGTTCCCCTTCGTCGGGACAGGTTGAGGGAGCCAAAAACATTCAGTACTTC

clone size: many
V gene: TRBV27
J gene: TRBJ2-7
D gene: NA
CDR3 protein: CASSLYFSGAYEQYF
CDR3 DNA: TGTGCCAGCAGTTTATATTTCAGTGGGGCCTACGAGCAGTACTTC

clone size: many
V gene: TRBV20-1
J gene: TRBJ1-1
D gene: TRBD1
CDR3 protein: CSAHNPGQGNTEAFF
CDR3 DNA: TGCAGTGCTCACAATCCGGGACAGGGTAACACTGAAGCTTTCTTT

clone size: many
V gene: TRBV7-9
J gene: TRBJ1-1
D gene: NA
CDR3 protein: CASIHPGANTEAFF
CDR3 DNA: TGTGCCAGCATCCACCCGGGGGCCAACACTGAAGCTTTCTTT

clone size: many
V gene: TRBV20-1
J gene: TRBJ2-7
D gene: NA
CDR3 protein: CSARIYSESEQYF
CDR3 DNA: TGCAGTGCTAGAATATACAGCGAAAGCGAGCAGTACTTC

clone size: few
V gene: TRBV20-1
J gene: TRBJ2-1
D gene: TRBD2
CDR3 protein: CSAAGTSGVSYSEQFF
CDR3 DNA: TGCAGTGCTGCAGGGACTAGCGGGGTCTCCTACAGTGAGCAGTTCTTC

clone size: many
V gene: TRBV4-1
J gene: TRBJ1-5
D gene: NA
CDR3 protein: CASSQDPFMVGQPQHF
CDR3 DNA: TGCGCCAGCAGCCAAGATCCCTTCATGGTTGGGCAGCCCCAGCATTTT

clone size: many
V gene: TRBV27
J gene: TRBJ1-2
D gene: NA
CDR3 protein: CASSLSTSGTNGYTF
CDR3 DNA: TGTGCCAGCAGTTTATCAACTTCAGGGACGAATGGCTACACCTTC

clone size: NA
V gene: TRBV29-1
J gene: TRBJ2-5
D gene: NA
CDR3 protein: CSIDKYLEGIGETQYF
CDR3 DNA: TGCAGCATTGATAAGTATCTGGAGGGAATTGGAGAGACCCAGTACTTC

clone size: NA
V gene: TRBV7-2
J gene: TRBJ2-5
D gene: TRBD2
CDR3 protein: CASSLASSGSQGTQYF
CDR3 DNA: TGTGCCAGCAGCCTAGCTTCTAGCGGGAGTCAGGGGACCCAGTACTTC

clone size: NA
V gene: TRBV6-1
J gene: TRBJ2-7
D gene: NA
CDR3 protein: CASNLGGEQYF
CDR3 DNA: TGTGCCAGCAACCTCGGTGGGGAGCAGTACTTC

clone size: NA
V gene: TRBV29-1
J gene: TRBJ2-5
D gene: TRBD2
CDR3 protein: CSASGTAGGLVTQYF
CDR3 DNA: TGCAGCGCTAGTGGAACAGCGGGGGGGTTGGTGACCCAGTACTTC

clone size: many
V gene: TRBV6-1
J gene: TRBJ2-5
D gene: NA
CDR3 protein: CASSLSGQVGQETQYF
CDR3 DNA: TGTGCCAGCTCCCTGTCCGGGCAGGTCGGCCAAGAGACCCAGTACTTC